The sequence of this T cell receptor (beta chain) was determined in a study of T cells after yellow fever vaccination. Study-level results: In post-booster samples, most primary-vaccination clones reappeared (just under 98% CD4, approximately 91% CD8). Weaker overall was a secondary response that nonetheless peaked faster, on day 5 versus 15. The bulk population could contribute abundant contaminating clonotypes to FACS-sorted repertoires.

Template switching with 5'RACE generated the TCR cDNA and added a universal primer site and UMIs. TCRdb reprocessed the 5' RACE reads with MiXCR, giving one entry per CDR3 protein. The profile shows roughly 96,000 distinct CDR3 sequences, roughly 10% of them singletons. This clonotype was counted between two and nine times. Trimming took off 1 base at V and 3 bases at J, with 9 bases between the two ends. Germline assignment: CDR1 DFQATT and CDR2 SNEGSKA (reference sequence). The CDR3 contains 13 residues. The genes are TRBV20-1 and TRBJ1-1, with D hard to call. The sequencing here drew on CD8+ T cells not binding an NS4B(214-222) dextramer, sorted from PBMCs, taken less than 16 days after the first yellow fever vaccination. This TCR came from a man aged 18 to 30 who received the YFV17D yellow fever vaccine. The CDR3 nucleotides read TGCAGTGCTAGAGCTGACAAGTACACTGAAGCTTTCTTT. Its translation: CSARADKYTEAFF.